The 23 T cell receptor beta chains reported below all come from one sample, sequenced in a study of T-cell reconstitution after alpha-beta-depleted transplantation in children. TCRbeta library preparation incorporated unique molecular identifiers. TCRdb redid the calling of the PCR reads with MiXCR, one entry per CDR3 protein. The top ten hold 2% to 2.5% of the sample, which has approximately 500,000 distinct CDR3 sequences, approximately 10% seen once. Sequencing was performed on PBMCs, taken before TCRalphabeta/CD19-depleted stem cell transplant. All receptors come from a child younger than 10 with inherited bone marrow failure, due to receive a stem cell transplant.

At least ten counts were recorded for this clonotype. The chain couples TRBV19 to TRBJ2-1; D is undetermined. The CDR3 contains 13 residues. V was shortened by 3 bases and J by 2 bases, with 5 bases between the two germline ends. Per germline, CDR1 LNHDA and CDR2 SQIVND (reference sequence). CDR3 DNA sequence: TGTGCCAGTAGTATCGGGCCCTACAATGAGCAGTTCTTC. It yields the protein CASSIGPYNEQFF.

This clonotype was picked up many times. The CDR3 DNA reads TGTGCCAGCAGCAAGGGCAAGAGCACCGGGGAGCTGTTTTTT. The encoded protein is CASSKGKSTGELFF. The J gene is TRBJ2-2, the V gene TRBV21-1. TRBV21-1 is flagged as a pseudogene. The CDR3 sequence is 14 residues long.

The sample holds a few counts of this clonotype. The gene calls are TRBV7-2 and TRBJ2-7, with a weak D call TRBD2 (6 bases). The CDR3 spans 11 residues. The germline V gene encodes CDR1 SGHTA and CDR2 FQGNSA. Trimming pared 5 bases from V and 9 bases from J, leaving 11 bases between. The chain's CDR3 is CASSPGEVQYF. For the CDR3, the DNA is TGTGCCAGCAGCCCGGGGGAAGTGCAGTACTTC.

A word on this clonotype: The junction differs from germline at one of its ends, possibly a read error. The V gene is TRBV12-3 or TRBV12-4, the J gene TRBJ2-7; 8 positions match TRBD2. The CDR3 consists of 18 residues. CDR3 sequence reads: CTSSFLPGRAGSSYEQYF. The CDR3 nucleotides are TGTACCAGCAGTTTTTTGCCCGGGAGGGCAGGGTCCTCCTACGAGCAGTACTTC.

Ten or more counts support this clonotype. This chain uses TRBV4-3 with TRBJ1-2; D call uncertain. The CDR3 sequence is 16 residues long. V was trimmed by 1 base and J by 3 bases, leaving 15 bases between them. Germline V gene data show CDR1 as LGHNA and CDR2 as YSLEER. CDR3 coding DNA: TGCGCCAGCAGCCAAGGGGGAGGGCCCGGGTACTATGGCTACACCTTC. Residues: CASSQGGGPGYYGYTF.

This clonotype has ten or more counts. V is TRBV5-6 and J is TRBJ2-1, with TRBD2 matching 16 bases. The CDR3 is made up of 20 amino acids. The V and J ends lost 4 bases and 0 bases, in that order; junction bases with no gene match: 10. Germline V gene sequence: CDR1 SGHDT, CDR2 YYEEEE. CDR3 nucleotides: TGTGCCAGCAGCCTGGAAGTGGGACTAGCGGGAGGGAGCTCCTACAATGAGCAGTTCTTC. This gives the protein CASSLEVGLAGGSSYNEQFF.

V gene TRBV11-1 combines with J gene TRBJ1-5; D is uncertain. Germline lookup yields CDR1 SGHAT and CDR2 FQDESV (reference sequence). The CDR3 consists of 18 residues. The V gene lost 1 base and the J gene lost 2 bases, with 18 bases spanning the gap. The DNA for the CDR3 is TGTGCCAGCAGCTTAGGAGCAGGCGGGAGTGGAGGCAATCAGCCCCAGCATTTT. Translation: CASSLGAGGSGGNQPQHF.

The chain couples TRBV4-3 to TRBJ2-1; D might be TRBD1 or TRBD2, each matching 6 bases. Trimming left V 0 bases short and J 4 bases short, with 16 bases between. The CDR3 length is 17 residues. Germline V gene lookup returns CDR1 LGHNA and CDR2 YSLEER. The chain's CDR3 is CASSQDRGLEWYNEQFF. CDR3 DNA sequence: TGCGCCAGCAGCCAAGATCGGGGGCTAGAGTGGTACAATGAGCAGTTCTTC.

This clonotype was seen repeatedly, ten times or more. V usage is TRBV29-1 and J usage is TRBJ2-1, with D possibly matching TRBD2 (5 bases). CDR3 size: 15 residues. Germline V gene data show CDR1 as SQVTM and CDR2 as ANQGSEA. Trimming removed 3 bases at V and 2 bases at J, with 14 bases between. The CDR3 here is CSVELLAFTYNEQFF. In DNA form, the CDR3 reads TGCAGCGTTGAGTTGCTAGCATTTACCTACAATGAGCAGTTCTTC.

This clonotype was picked up many times. V and J are TRBV28 and TRBJ1-2; D gene uncertain. Germline loops: CDR1 MDHEN, CDR2 SYDVKM. The CDR3 runs 12 residues. V lost 5 bases, J lost 8 bases, and 12 bases lay in between. CDR3 nucleotide sequence: TGTGCCAGCAGTCACCACCCTCGGGGCTACACCTTC. Its translation is CASSHHPRGYTF.

Ten or more counts support this clonotype. The chain combines TRBV7-2 with TRBJ2-4, with TRBD2 matching over 12 bases. Germline V lookup: CDR1 SGHTA, CDR2 FQGNSA. Germline trimming cut 2 bases from V and 1 base from J; bases unmatched to any gene: 0. The CDR3 is 16 amino acids. CDR3 sequence: CASSLTSGRAKNIQYF. DNA of the CDR3: TGTGCCAGCAGCTTAACTAGCGGGAGGGCCAAAAACATTCAGTACTTC.

This clonotype came up many times. The rearrangement uses TRBV11-2 and TRBJ1-1; D unresolved. V lost 3 bases and J 4 bases, leaving 9 bases between the germline ends. The CDR3 runs 13 residues. The V gene's germline CDR1 is SGHAT and CDR2 FQNNGV. CDR3: CASSFQVTTEAFF. DNA of the CDR3: TGTGCCAGCAGCTTTCAGGTCACCACTGAAGCTTTCTTT.

This clonotype was seen repeatedly, ten times or more. The J gene is TRBJ2-1, the V gene TRBV29-1; D uncertain. V lost 6 bases and J 4 bases, leaving 4 bases between the germline ends. Germline V gene sequence: CDR1 SQVTM, CDR2 ANQGSEA. CDR3 length: 10 amino acids. CDR3 sequence reads: CSVVYNEQFF. The CDR3 DNA is TGCAGCGTGGTTTACAATGAGCAGTTCTTC.

V is TRBV6-2 or TRBV6-3 and J is TRBJ2-7; D perhaps matches TRBD2 (6 bases). The CDR3 totals 18 residues. Looked up from germline, CDR1 is MNHEY and CDR2 is SVGEGT. V was trimmed by 2 bases and J by 3 bases, leaving 23 bases between them. CDR3 bases: TGTGCCAGCAGTTACGAGGAGGCGGGACCATTTTACTACTACGAGCAGTACTTC. This encodes CASSYEEAGPFYYYEQYF.

A single count supports this clonotype. A much more abundant neighbour one base away suggests this may be a read error. The gene calls are TRBV11-2 and TRBJ2-6, with D possibly matching TRBD2 (6 bases). The length of the CDR3 is 13 residues. Germline lookup yields CDR1 SGHAT and CDR2 FQNNGV. The CDR3 loop is CASSLRRANILTF. In nucleotides, the CDR3 is TGTGCCAGCAGCCTTAGGAGGGCCAACATCCTGACTTTC.

This clonotype was found a few times. V usage is TRBV25-1 and J usage is TRBJ1-4; 12 nucleotides agree with TRBD1. The J segment lost 4 bases and the V segment lost 7 bases, leaving 16 bases of the junction unmatched. Germline V gene lookup returns CDR1 MGHDK and CDR2 SYGVNS. The CDR3 spans 19 residues. CDR3 sequence: CASNQLWDRGQGGNEKLFF. CDR3 DNA: TGTGCCAGCAATCAACTCTGGGACAGGGGGCAGGGAGGTAATGAAAAACTGTTTTTT.

This clonotype was observed at least ten times. The chain is built from TRBV20-1 and TRBJ2-7, with TRBD2 matching 8 bases. The germline V gene has CDR1 DFQATT and CDR2 SNEGSKA (reference sequence). Losses at the gene ends were 3 bases for V and 0 bases for J; bases not matched to a gene: 4. This CDR3 is built from 14 residues. The CDR3 is CSARVLADSYEQYF. The CDR3 DNA sequence: TGCAGTGCTAGGGTACTAGCGGACTCCTACGAGCAGTACTTC.

This clonotype was counted ten times or more. The rearrangement links TRBV28 to TRBJ2-7, with 9 bases that match TRBD2. Unmatched junction bases numbered 4, after V lost 2 bases and J lost 2 bases. Germline values: CDR1 MDHEN, CDR2 SYDVKM. There are 15 residues in the CDR3. The CDR3 spells CASSLGLAFPYEQYF. CDR3 nucleotide sequence: TGTGCCAGCAGTTTAGGACTAGCGTTCCCCTACGAGCAGTACTTC. Filled out from reference TRBV28 and TRBJ2-7, the complete variable domain reads DVKVTQSSRYLVKRTGEKVFLECVQDMDHENMFWYRQDPGLGLRLIYFSYDVKMKEKGDIPEGYSVSREKKERFSLILESASTNQTSMYLCASSLGLAFPYEQYFGPGTRLTVT.

This clonotype was seen ten or more times. The V call is TRBV23-1, the J call TRBJ2-3, with TRBD1 matching over 9 bases. TRBV23-1 is flagged as an ORF with uncertain function. V shed 2 bases and J 3 bases; nucleotides not matched to a gene: 9. CDR3 length: 17 residues. The CDR3 DNA reads as TGCGCCAGCAGTCAACCCTACAGGGGGCGGGGAACAGATACGCAGTATTTT. It encodes CASSQPYRGRGTDTQYF.

This clonotype appeared many times. This rearrangement joins TRBV7-2 to TRBJ2-3; 9 bases align to TRBD2. This CDR3 is built from 16 residues. Germline V gene lookup returns CDR1 SGHTA and CDR2 FQGNSA. The J segment lost 5 bases and the V segment lost 5 bases, leaving 11 bases of the junction unmatched. The DNA for the CDR3 is TGTGCCAGCAGCCTTTTAGCGGGAGTTTCGGGAGATACGCAGTATTTT. Translated, it gives CASSLLAGVSGDTQYF.

This clonotype has ten or more counts. The chain is built from TRBV4-3 and TRBJ2-3; D may be TRBD2 (5 bases). The CDR3 covers 15 residues. The germline V and J ends were trimmed by 0 bases and 5 bases, with 12 bases remaining between them. Germline V gene data show CDR1 as LGHNA and CDR2 as YSLEER. The chain's CDR3 is CASSQDFGGLDTQYF. In DNA form, the CDR3 reads TGCGCCAGCAGCCAAGATTTCGGAGGTTTAGATACGCAGTATTTT.

This clonotype was detected a few times. The chain recombines TRBV12-3 or TRBV12-4 with TRBJ2-7, with 10 bases that match TRBD1. The trim removed 4 bases at V and 7 bases at J, leaving 10 bases unmatched. The CDR3 runs to 15 residues. The CDR3 region has the DNA TGTGCCAGCAGTTCGACAGGGGGCGCGTCGGGGGAGCAGTACTTC. Translated, it gives CASSSTGGASGEQYF.

This clonotype was detected ten times or more. The rearrangement joins TRBV20-1 to TRBJ2-3, with D possibly matching TRBD2 (7 bases). CDR1 is DFQATT and CDR2 is SNEGSKA in the germline V gene (reference sequence). V gave up 5 bases and J gave up 2 bases, with 20 bases separating them. CDR3 size: 16 residues. This CDR3 reads CSAGGGAAPNTDTQYF. As DNA, the CDR3 is TGCAGTGCTGGGGGGGGCGCCGCTCCAAACACAGATACGCAGTATTTT.